A few counts support the clone carrying this T cell receptor (beta chain). No antigen is known for it. These data come from a study of beta chain features in type 1 diabetes. Findings and limits, study-wide: Significant though moderate, a shortening of TCRB CDR3s appeared in all four CD4+ subsets of Type 1 diabetes patients.

The study reverse transcribed the entire isolated RNA, so it sequenced expressed TCRB transcripts. Some 4 million reads were obtained on average from naive, central memory and regulatory T cell samples. Libraries were prepared by immunoSEQ multiplex PCR; TCRdb keeps only in-frame clonotypes and omits some of them. The sample contains about 130,000 clones, 7% to 10% of which appear only once. The source is a man aged 25-40 years with type 1 diabetes. Sequencing was carried out using central memory CD4+ T cells from blood.

The CDR3 DNA follows: TGCGCCAGCAGCTTGGCACAGTCGAACACTGAAGCTTTCTTT. Translation gives CASSLAQSNTEAFF. V is TRBV5-1 and J is TRBJ1-1; D is undetermined. From germline, CDR1 is SGHRS and CDR2 YFSETQ. V lost 0 bases and J 1 base, leaving 7 bases between the germline ends. The CDR3 runs 14 residues. The variable domain in full, with the rest retrieved from reference TRBV5-1 and TRBJ1-1, is KAGVTQTPRYLIKTRGQQVTLSCSPISGHRSVSWYQQTPGQGLQFLFEYFSETQRNKGNFPGRFSGRQFSNSRSEMNVSTLELGDSALYLCASSLAQSNTEAFFGQGTRLTVV.